This passage covers 15 T cell receptor beta chains from one sample sequenced in a study of vaccination and CD4 T cells after COVID-19. The Oncomine TCR Beta short-read assay was what sequenced the DNA obtained from cultured CD4+ T cells. TCRdb re-called the PCR reads through MiXCR, storing one row per CDR3 protein. Among approximately 16,000 distinct CDR3 sequences listed, approximately 77% were seen once. Their antigens remain unidentified. Treatment indicated: roughly 10-day PBMC culture with coronavirus spike peptide pools or control peptides (ViraFEST assay). The sequencing used CD4+ T cells from blood, cultured in vitro, collected after SARS-CoV-2 vaccination. The receptors were gathered from a human donor who received a COVID-19 vaccine.

The chain has TRBV30 and TRBJ2-5; D is unclear. V lost 0 bases, J lost 1 base, and 15 bases lay in between. Per the germline V gene, CDR1 is GTSNPN and CDR2 is SVGIG (reference sequence). CDR3 length: 16 amino acids. CDR3 amino acids: CAWSVGSRTTQETQYF. DNA for the CDR3: TGTGCCTGGAGTGTAGGTTCCAGGACCACCCAAGAGACCCAGTACTTC.

This sequence joins TRBV20-1 and TRBJ2-1, with D tentatively TRBD1 or TRBD2 (6 bases each). Trimming shortened V by 1 base and J by 2 bases, and 9 bases separated the two germline ends. The CDR3 length is 14 residues. The germline CDR1 and CDR2 sequences are DFQATT and SNEGSKA (reference sequence). The CDR3: CSARVGGAYNEQFF. The CDR3 DNA is TGCAGTGCTAGAGTGGGGGGCGCCTACAATGAGCAGTTCTTC.

The chain combines TRBV20-1 with TRBJ2-1; 9 nucleotides align to TRBD1. The V and J ends lost 6 bases and 6 bases, in that order; junction bases with no gene match: 3. The CDR3 is 12 amino acids. The germline V gene has CDR1 DFQATT and CDR2 SNEGSKA (reference sequence). DNA for the CDR3: TGCAGTGCCAGGACAGGGGTCAATGAGCAGTTCTTC. The encoded protein is CSARTGVNEQFF.

The CDR3 DNA reads TGTGCCAGCAGCTTGGAGTTAGTCCCTGGGGGCGAGCAGTACTTC. This sequence encodes CASSLELVPGGEQYF. The rearrangement uses TRBV7-6 and TRBJ2-7, with D tentatively TRBD1 or TRBD2 (5 bases each). V lost 3 bases and J lost 6, with 18 bases in between. Germline assignment: CDR1 SGHVS and CDR2 FNYEAQ. This CDR3 comprises 15 residues.

The chain links TRBV19 to TRBJ2-5, with no clear D. The length of the CDR3 is 14 residues. CDR1 and CDR2 from the germline V gene are LNHDA and SQIVND (reference sequence). Trimming cost V 3 bases and J 2 bases, with 10 bases left between them. CDR3 protein: CASSMLQKQETQYF. The CDR3 DNA is TGTGCCAGTAGTATGCTACAGAAGCAAGAGACCCAGTACTTC.

The CDR3 here is CASGGQGDNSPLHF. CDR3 DNA: TGTGCCAGCGGGGGACAGGGGGATAATTCACCCCTCCACTTT. The genes are TRBV6-4 and TRBJ1-6; 11 nucleotides match TRBD1. J was trimmed by 5 bases and V by 8 bases; bases with no gene match: 2. Germline V CDR1 and CDR2: MRHNA, SNTAGT. The CDR3 spans 14 residues.

This sequence joins TRBV6-1 and TRBJ1-5, with 8 bases that match TRBD1. V dropped 6 bases and J dropped 4; count of bases not matched to a gene: 8. This CDR3 is 15 amino acids long. Germline V lookup: CDR1 MNHNS, CDR2 SASEGT. As DNA, the CDR3 is TGTGCCAGCAGCTTAACGACAGGGGTTAATCAGCCCCAGCATTTT. Its protein product is CASSLTTGVNQPQHF.

The rearrangement joins TRBV10-1 to TRBJ1-5; unclear D gene. Germline values: CDR1 WNHNN, CDR2 SYGVQD (reference sequence). V was pared by 2 bases and J by 4 bases, with 6 bases between. The CDR3 is made up of 13 amino acids. In nucleotides, the CDR3 is TGCGCCAGCAGTGAGACGGGTAATCAGCCCCAGCATTTT. It encodes CASSETGNQPQHF.

This chain links TRBV7-9 with TRBJ2-3, with 10 bases that match TRBD1. The germline gives CDR1 SEHNR, CDR2 FQNEAQ (reference sequence). The J segment lost 5 bases and the V segment lost 5 bases, leaving 7 bases of the junction unmatched. The CDR3 sequence is 15 residues long. The CDR3: CASSAGTGDKDTQYF. The CDR3, as DNA: TGTGCCAGCAGCGCCGGGACAGGGGATAAAGATACGCAGTATTTT.

This clonotype came up once. This chain uses TRBV12-3 or TRBV12-4 with TRBJ2-5; D gene ambiguous. The length of the CDR3 is 13 residues. V dropped 8 bases and J dropped 5 bases, with 15 bases sitting between them. The CDR3 reads CASGLASGETQYF. In DNA form, the CDR3 reads TGTGCCAGCGGGTTGGCCAGTGGGGAGACCCAGTACTTC.

In this sample, this clonotype is medium-sized. The V and J genes are TRBV12-3 or TRBV12-4 and TRBJ1-6; D perhaps matches TRBD1 (6 bases). V lost 5 bases and J 0 bases, leaving 17 bases between the germline ends. The CDR3 length is 18 residues. The CDR3: CASSRTGIGSSYNSPLHF. CDR3 DNA: TGTGCCAGCAGTCGAACAGGGATTGGGAGCTCCTATAATTCACCCCTCCACTTT.

The chain links TRBV7-2 to TRBJ1-3; TRBD1 matches at 7 bases. V shed 5 bases and J 3 bases; nucleotides not matched to a gene: 7. This CDR3 spans 15 amino acids. CDR1 is SGHTA and CDR2 is FQGNSA in the germline V gene. The CDR3 DNA follows: TGTGCCAGCAGCCTAGTGACAGGGTTTGGAAACACCATATATTTT. As protein: CASSLVTGFGNTIYF.

The chain recombines TRBV30 with TRBJ1-1; 8 positions agree with TRBD1. Trimming removed 5 bases from V and 6 bases from J; junction bases left unmatched: 2. The CDR3 spans 11 residues. Per the germline V gene, CDR1 is GTSNPN and CDR2 is SVGIG (reference sequence). The CDR3 loop is CAWVDRAEAFF. Written as DNA, the CDR3 is TGTGCCTGGGTGGACAGGGCTGAAGCTTTCTTT.

The chain employs TRBV20-1 and TRBJ2-7; 7 bases map to TRBD2. V lost 3 bases and J lost 3; bases outside the gene matches: 11. Germline assignment: CDR1 DFQATT and CDR2 SNEGSKA (reference sequence). This CDR3 comprises 15 residues. In DNA form, the CDR3 reads TGCAGTGCTAGGTCCCTAGCGGACCCCCACTACGAGCAGTACTTC. Amino acids: CSARSLADPHYEQYF.

V is TRBV6-1 and J is TRBJ2-3, with TRBD2 identical over 10 bases. Germline CDR1 and CDR2: MNHNS and SASEGT. CDR3 length: 17 amino acids. The V segment lost 4 bases and the J segment 5 bases; nucleotides outside the gene matches: 12. The CDR3 bases are TGTGCCAGCAGTGCATCCCCGAGCGGGGGGGCCCTAGATACGCAGTATTTT. It yields the protein CASSASPSGGALDTQYF.